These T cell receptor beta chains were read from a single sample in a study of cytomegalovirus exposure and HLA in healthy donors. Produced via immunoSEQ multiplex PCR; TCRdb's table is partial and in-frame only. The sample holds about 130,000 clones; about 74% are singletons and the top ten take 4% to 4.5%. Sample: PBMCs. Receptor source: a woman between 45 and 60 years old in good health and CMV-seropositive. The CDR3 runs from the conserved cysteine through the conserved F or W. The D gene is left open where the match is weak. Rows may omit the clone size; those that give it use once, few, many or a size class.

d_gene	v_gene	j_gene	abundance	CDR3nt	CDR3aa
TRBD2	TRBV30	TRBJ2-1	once	TGTGCCTGGAGCGACGCTAGCGGGGGCTTTAATGAGCAGTTCTTC	CAWSDASGGFNEQFF
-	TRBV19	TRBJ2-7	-	TGTGCCAGTAGTATCGGTCCCGAGCAGTACTTC	CASSIGPEQYF
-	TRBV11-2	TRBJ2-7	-	TGTGCCAGCAGCTCCCCGACAGCCCCCGGCTACGAGCAGTACTTC	CASSSPTAPGYEQYF
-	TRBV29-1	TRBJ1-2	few	TGCAGCGTTTGGGCCGGGGTCAGGCACTATGGCTACACCTTC	CSVWAGVRHYGYTF
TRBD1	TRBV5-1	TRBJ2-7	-	TGCGCCAGCAGCGCACAGGGGGAAGTGGGGGAGCAGTACTTC	CASSAQGEVGEQYF
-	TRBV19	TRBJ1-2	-	TGTGCCAGTAGTAAAGGCAGGGGCTATGGCTACACCTTC	CASSKGRGYGYTF
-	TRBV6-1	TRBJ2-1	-	TGTGCCAGCAGCCGGTTGGGGGCGGATGAGCAGTTCTTC	CASSRLGADEQFF
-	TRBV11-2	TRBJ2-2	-	TGTGCCAGCAGCTTATACGCGGCCGGGGAGCTGTTTTTT	CASSLYAAGELFF
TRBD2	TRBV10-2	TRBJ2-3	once	TGCGCCAGCAGTGAGTCCCGTAGCGGGGGAGGTACAGATACGCAGTATTTT	CASSESRSGGGTDTQYF
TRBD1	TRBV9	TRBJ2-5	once	TGTGCCAGCAGCAACAGAAACAGGGGTAGAGAGACCCAGTACTTC	CASSNRNRGRETQYF
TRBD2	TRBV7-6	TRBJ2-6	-	TGTGCCAGCAGCGCCCGGGGGGACGCATCCTCTGGGGCCAACGTCCTGACTTTC	CASSARGDASSGANVLTF
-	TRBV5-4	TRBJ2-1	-	TGTGCCAGCAGCTACAGGGCTGGTTCCTACAATGAGCAGTTCTTC	CASSYRAGSYNEQFF